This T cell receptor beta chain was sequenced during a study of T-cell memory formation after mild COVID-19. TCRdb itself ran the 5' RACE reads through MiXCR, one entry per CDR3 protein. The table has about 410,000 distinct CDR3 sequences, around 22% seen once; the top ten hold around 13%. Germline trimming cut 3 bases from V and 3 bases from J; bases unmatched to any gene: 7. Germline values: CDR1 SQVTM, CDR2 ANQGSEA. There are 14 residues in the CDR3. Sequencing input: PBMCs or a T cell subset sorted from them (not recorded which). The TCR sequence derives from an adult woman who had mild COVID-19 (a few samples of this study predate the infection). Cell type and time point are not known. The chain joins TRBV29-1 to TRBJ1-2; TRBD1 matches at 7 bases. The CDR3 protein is CSVDRTGTDYGYTF. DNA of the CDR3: TGCAGCGTTGATAGGACAGGAACCGACTATGGCTACACCTTC. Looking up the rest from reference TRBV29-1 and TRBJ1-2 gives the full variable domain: SAVISQKPSRDICQRGTSLTIQCQVDSQVTMMFWYRQQPGQSLTLIATANQGSEATYESGFVIDKFPISRPNLTFSTLTVSNMSPEDSSIYLCSVDRTGTDYGYTFGSGTRLTVV.